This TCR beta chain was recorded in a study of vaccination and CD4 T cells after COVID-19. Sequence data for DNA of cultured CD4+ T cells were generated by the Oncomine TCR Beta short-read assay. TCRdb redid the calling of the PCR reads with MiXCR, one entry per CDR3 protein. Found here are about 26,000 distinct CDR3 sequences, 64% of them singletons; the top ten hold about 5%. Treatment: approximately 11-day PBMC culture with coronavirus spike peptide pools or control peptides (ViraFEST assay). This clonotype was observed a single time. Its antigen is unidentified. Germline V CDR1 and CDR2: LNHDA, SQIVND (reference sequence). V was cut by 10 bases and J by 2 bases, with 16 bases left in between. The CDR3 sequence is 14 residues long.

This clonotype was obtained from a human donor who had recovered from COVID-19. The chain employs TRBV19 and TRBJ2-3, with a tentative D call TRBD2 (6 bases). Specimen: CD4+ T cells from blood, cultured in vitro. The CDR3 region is CATRLGGLTDTQYF. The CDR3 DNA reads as TGTGCCACTAGACTTGGGGGACTCACAGATACGCAGTATTTT.